These 12 T cell receptor beta chains originate from one sample sequenced in a study of T cell responses to AZD1222 COVID-19 vaccine. Here immunoSEQ multiplex PCR was the method, and the copy in TCRdb shows in-frame clones only, minus some. The sample holds over 100,000 clones, about 87% seen once. This material consisted of peripheral blood, taken on day 0 of AZD1222 vaccination. The source is an adult in good health.

The V gene is TRBV5-6, the J gene TRBJ2-1; 9 bases line up with TRBD1. Per germline, CDR1 SGHDT and CDR2 YYEEEE. Losses at the gene ends were 4 bases for V and 8 bases for J; bases not matched to a gene: 10. The CDR3 runs to 15 residues. CDR3 sequence (DNA): TGTGCCAGCAGCCGAGGAACAGGGGGCCCCCATGAGCAGTTCTTC. It encodes CASSRGTGGPHEQFF.

This clone was seen a few times. This chain joins TRBV5-1 and TRBJ1-1; TRBD1 is a possible D gene (5 bases). The V end was cut by 0 bases, the J end by 1 base, with 10 bases between. The CDR3 totals 15 residues. The V gene's germline CDR1 is SGHRS and CDR2 YFSETQ. This chain's CDR3 is CASSLVGTANTEAFF. In DNA form, the CDR3 reads TGCGCCAGCAGCTTGGTTGGGACTGCGAACACTGAAGCTTTCTTT.

The count of this clone is one. This chain joins TRBV5-4 and TRBJ1-1; 12 bases match TRBD1. Germline V CDR1 and CDR2: SGHNT, YYREEE (reference sequence). CDR3 length: 16 amino acids. V trimming: 4 bases; J trimming: 4 bases; junction bases outside the gene matches: 8. The CDR3 DNA follows: TGTGCCAGCAGCGGAGGGACAGGGGGCGCGGGCACTGAAGCTTTCTTT. Its translation: CASSGGTGGAGTEAFF.

The chain is built from TRBV21-1 and TRBJ2-7; the D call in the table, TRBD1, was not verified against the DNA. TRBV21-1 is deemed a pseudogene. The CDR3 covers 15 residues. The CDR3 nucleotides read TGTGCCAGCAGCAAAGGAGTAGACAGGGGACGGGAGCAGTACTTC. Encoded protein: CASSKGVDRGREQYF.

The chain employs TRBV5-1 and TRBJ2-3; weak D call: TRBD2 (6 bases). CDR3 size: 13 residues. From germline, CDR1 is SGHRS and CDR2 YFSETQ. The CDR3 nucleotides read TGCGCTCGCCCCCAGCGGGCCACAGATACGCAGTATTTT. Protein: CARPQRATDTQYF.

This clone showed up many times. At the DNA level, this CDR3 is encoded by other sequences in the same sample as well. The J gene is TRBJ1-5, the V gene TRBV11-2, with D perhaps TRBD1 (6 bases). The ends were cut back, 1 base at V and 7 bases at J, with 11 bases in the middle. This CDR3 comprises 14 residues. Germline CDR1 and CDR2: SGHAT and FQNNGV. Written as DNA, the CDR3 is TGTGCCAGCAGCTTAGTACAGGGTCGGCAGCCCCAGCATTTT. Encoded protein: CASSLVQGRQPQHF.

The chain joins TRBV29-1 to TRBJ2-4, with TRBD1 identical over 7 bases. Trimming took 7 bases from V and 2 from J; bases not matched to a gene: 5. The CDR3 spans 13 residues. The germline gives CDR1 SQVTM, CDR2 ANQGSEA. The CDR3 DNA reads as TGCAGCGGGCTACAGGGGTCCAAAAACATTCAGTACTTC. The encoded protein is CSGLQGSKNIQYF.

This chain uses TRBV7-9 with TRBJ2-1; 8 positions match TRBD2. J lost 5 bases, V lost 5 bases, and 5 bases had no gene match. The germline V gene has CDR1 SEHNR and CDR2 FQNEAQ (reference sequence). The CDR3 extends over 14 amino acids. CDR3 in amino acids: CASSPSGRDNEQFF. In DNA, the CDR3 is TGTGCCAGCAGCCCTAGCGGGCGGGACAATGAGCAGTTCTTC.

The rearrangement links TRBV14 to TRBJ1-2, with D tentatively TRBD1 (5 bases). Trimming shortened V by 0 bases and J by 4 bases, and 12 bases separated the two germline ends. CDR1 and CDR2 (germline): SGHDN, FVKESK. This CDR3 is built from 15 residues. In DNA form, the CDR3 reads TGTGCCAGCAGCCAAGACGGGGCGCCGGGCTATGGCTACACCTTC. It encodes CASSQDGAPGYGYTF.

The count of this clone is one. This sequence joins TRBV7-2 and TRBJ2-1; tentatively, D is TRBD2 (6 bases). Trimming took 8 bases from V and 8 from J, leaving 16 bases between them. This CDR3 is built from 13 residues. Germline V gives CDR1 SGHTA, CDR2 FQGNSA. The CDR3 nucleotides are TGTGCCAGCGGTAGAGGCGGGACCGATGAGCAGTTCTTC. Protein sequence: CASGRGGTDEQFF.

V gene TRBV11-1 combines with J gene TRBJ1-1; D remains ambiguous. This CDR3 has 12 residues. The germline gives CDR1 SGHAT, CDR2 FQDESV (reference sequence). Between the trimmed V and J ends, which lost 2 bases and 0 bases, there was a span of 1 base. The CDR3 sequence is CASSLLNTEAFF. CDR3 nucleotide sequence: TGTGCCAGCAGCTTATTGAACACTGAAGCTTTCTTT.

This clone occurred once. This same CDR3 is encoded by further DNA sequences in the sample. V gene TRBV28 combines with J gene TRBJ1-2; 7 bases agree with TRBD1. With 2 bases clipped from V and 7 bases from J, the junction kept 7 bases outside the gene matches. Germline CDR1 MDHEN, CDR2 SYDVKM. The CDR3 consists of 14 residues. CDR3 in DNA: TGTGCCAGCAGTTTAGTTGACAGGGCCGGTGGCTACACCTTC. It codes for CASSLVDRAGGYTF.